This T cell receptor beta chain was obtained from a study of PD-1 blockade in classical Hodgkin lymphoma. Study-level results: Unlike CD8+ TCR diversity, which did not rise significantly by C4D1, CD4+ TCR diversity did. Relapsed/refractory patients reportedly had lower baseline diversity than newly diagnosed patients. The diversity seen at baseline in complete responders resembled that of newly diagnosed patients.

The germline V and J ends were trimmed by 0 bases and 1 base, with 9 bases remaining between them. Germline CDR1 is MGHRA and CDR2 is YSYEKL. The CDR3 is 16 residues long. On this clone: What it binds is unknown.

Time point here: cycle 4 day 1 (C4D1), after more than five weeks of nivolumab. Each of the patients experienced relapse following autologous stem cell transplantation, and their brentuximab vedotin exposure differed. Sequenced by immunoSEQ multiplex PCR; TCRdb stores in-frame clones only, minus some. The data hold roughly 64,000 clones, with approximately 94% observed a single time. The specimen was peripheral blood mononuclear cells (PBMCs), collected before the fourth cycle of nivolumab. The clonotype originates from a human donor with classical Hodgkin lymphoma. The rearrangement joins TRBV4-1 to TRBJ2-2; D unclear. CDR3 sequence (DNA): TGCGCCAGCAGCCAAGAAGTAGCAGTGAACACCGGGGAGCTGTTTTTT. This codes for CASSQEVAVNTGELFF.